These 27 T cell receptor beta chains originate from one sample sequenced in a study of post-analysis software for immune sequencing data. Regarding the study as a whole: Four or five TRBV segments were more frequent in patients than controls; TRBV5-6, TRBV5-1 and TRBV20-1 belonged to this group.

Unique molecular identifiers had been added to the TCR beta cDNA libraries. Each CDR3 protein is one row after TCRdb ran MiXCR on the PCR reads. The table has approximately 730,000 distinct CDR3 sequences, 25% to 30% seen once. Antigen specificity for these receptors is unknown. The specimen sequenced was blood. The receptors derive from a girl aged 5 to 17 with multiple sclerosis.

V is TRBV3-1 and J is TRBJ1-5; 10 nucleotides match TRBD1. Losses at the gene ends were 1 base for V and 0 bases for J; bases not matched to a gene: 6. CDR3 size: 18 residues. Germline V gene sequence: CDR1 LGHDT, CDR2 YNNKEL (reference sequence). DNA for the CDR3: TGTGCCAGCAGCCAAGGGGACAGGGGCTCCTATAGCAATCAGCCCCAGCATTTT. As protein: CASSQGDRGSYSNQPQHF.

This clonotype was seen only a few times. This chain connects TRBV4-3 to TRBJ2-3, with D perhaps TRBD2 (6 bases). The CDR3 totals 16 residues. Trimming took 4 bases from V and 1 from J, leaving 15 bases between them. Germline V lookup: CDR1 LGHNA, CDR2 YSLEER. Here the CDR3 DNA reads TGCGCCAGCAGCCGCAGACTAGACGTCCGCACAGATACGCAGTATTTT. Amino acid sequence: CASSRRLDVRTDTQYF.

CDR3 sequence reads: CATGERTGTYEQYF. The CDR3, as DNA: TGTGCCACCGGGGAGAGGACAGGGACCTACGAGCAGTACTTC. This chain connects TRBV10-3 to TRBJ2-7; 8 bases line up with TRBD1. V gave up 10 bases and J gave up 2 bases; unmatched junction bases: 10. Germline values: CDR1 ENHRY, CDR2 SYGVKD. The CDR3 sequence is 14 residues long.

In its sample, this clonotype was seen once. CDR3 residues: CASSGKDPLESYRSANYGYTF. CDR3 DNA: TGTGCCAGCAGCGGAAAAGACCCGCTTGAATCTTACCGCTCAGCTAACTATGGCTACACCTTC. V and J are TRBV11-1 and TRBJ1-2, with no clear D. This CDR3 contains 21 residues. V was pared by 5 bases and J by 0 bases, with 31 bases between. The germline gives CDR1 SGHAT, CDR2 FQDESV (reference sequence).

CDR3 DNA sequence: TGCAGTGCTAGACGACCTGGGGAGGGCCCCATCAATGAGCAGTTCTTC. Its protein product is CSARRPGEGPINEQFF. The rearrangement uses TRBV20-1 and TRBJ2-1; the match to TRBD2 covers 7 bases. V lost 2 bases, J lost 6 bases, and 13 bases stayed unmatched. The CDR3 sequence is 16 residues long. Germline-derived CDR1 and CDR2 are DFQATT and SNEGSKA (reference sequence).

CDR3 residues: CASRRDDVNEQFF. CDR3 nucleotides: TGTGCCAGCCGAAGGGACGACGTCAATGAGCAGTTCTTC. This chain joins TRBV12-3 or TRBV12-4 and TRBJ2-1; D may match TRBD1 or TRBD2 (5 bases each). Deletions cut 8 bases from V and 6 bases from J, with 14 bases between. CDR3 size: 13 residues.

The V gene is TRBV27, the J gene TRBJ1-4; D unclear. From germline, CDR1 is MNHEY and CDR2 SMNVEV (reference sequence). The V gene lost 6 bases and the J gene lost 3 bases, with 11 bases spanning the gap. This CDR3 has 14 amino acids. CDR3 region: CASSRSPSNEKLFF. The CDR3 nucleotides are TGTGCCAGCAGCCGCAGCCCCTCTAATGAAAAACTGTTTTTT.

The CDR3 sequence is CASSPPGLGSPLHF. CDR3 bases: TGTGCCAGCAGCCCTCCGGGACTTGGTTCACCCCTCCACTTT. V and J are TRBV5-8 and TRBJ1-6; a weak D match, TRBD1 (5 bases). This CDR3 spans 14 amino acids. Trimming took 4 bases from V and 9 from J, leaving 14 bases between them. Germline loops: CDR1 SGHTS, CDR2 YDEGEE.

The genes are TRBV27 and TRBJ2-7, with D possibly being TRBD2 (5 bases). The CDR3 runs 11 residues. CDR1 is MNHEY and CDR2 is SMNVEV in the germline V gene (reference sequence). Trimming removed 5 bases at V and 11 bases at J, with 13 bases between. The CDR3 here is CASSAPGREYF. The CDR3 bases are TGTGCCAGCAGTGCTCCGGGGAGAGAGTACTTC.

This clonotype was recorded a few times. The rearrangement links TRBV12-3 or TRBV12-4 to TRBJ1-1; D not resolved. The CDR3 spans 15 residues. V gave up 6 bases and J gave up 1 base, with 15 bases separating them. In DNA form, the CDR3 reads TGTGCCAGCAGAACGAAAGGACTGACGAACACTGAAGCTTTCTTT. Protein sequence: CASRTKGLTNTEAFF.

This clonotype was counted between two and nine times. This chain links TRBV27 with TRBJ2-7, with 7 bases that match TRBD1. Per germline, CDR1 MNHEY and CDR2 SMNVEV (reference sequence). The CDR3 contains 15 residues. J lost 0 bases, V lost 4 bases, and 6 bases had no gene match. CDR3 sequence reads: CASSYTGARSYEQYF. As DNA, the CDR3 is TGTGCCAGCAGTTATACAGGGGCGCGCTCCTACGAGCAGTACTTC.

The chain employs TRBV6-2 or TRBV6-3 and TRBJ2-1; maybe TRBD2 (5 bases). This CDR3 has 14 amino acids. Germline V lookup: CDR1 MNHEY, CDR2 SVGEGT. V shed 11 bases and J shed 0 bases, with 14 bases lying between them. This CDR3 reads CACTLGSSYNEQFF. The DNA for the CDR3 is TGTGCCTGCACGCTAGGGAGCTCCTACAATGAGCAGTTCTTC.

In its sample, this clonotype was seen a few times. The gene calls are TRBV28 and TRBJ1-1; 7 bases align to TRBD1. J was trimmed by 3 bases and V by 5 bases; bases with no gene match: 6. The CDR3 runs to 14 residues. CDR1 and CDR2 from the germline V gene are MDHEN and SYDVKM. CDR3 region: CASSDRDSYTEAFF. The CDR3 nucleotides are TGTGCCAGCAGTGACCGGGACAGTTACACTGAAGCTTTCTTT.

The chain joins TRBV6-2 or TRBV6-3 to TRBJ2-7; D might be TRBD1 or TRBD2, each matching 5 bases. The V end was cut by 6 bases, the J end by 2 bases, with 14 bases between. Germline assignment: CDR1 MNHEY and CDR2 SVGEGT. This CDR3 comprises 14 residues. CDR3 region: CASRPVGGTYEQYF. DNA of the CDR3: TGTGCCAGCAGGCCGGTTGGGGGAACCTACGAGCAGTACTTC.

This clonotype was found a few times. This chain uses TRBV5-1 with TRBJ1-4; D remains unclear. The CDR3 sequence is 13 residues long. V shed 0 bases and J shed 7 bases, with 7 bases lying between them. Germline V gene lookup returns CDR1 SGHRS and CDR2 YFSETQ. In DNA, the CDR3 is TGCGCCAGCAGCTTGGAAGGGAGTGAAAAACTGTTTTTT. This sequence encodes CASSLEGSEKLFF.

The table lists this clonotype with a few counts. The chain carries TRBV7-2 and TRBJ1-2, with D possibly matching TRBD1 (5 bases). This CDR3 comprises 16 residues. CDR1 is SGHTA, CDR2 FQGNSA, per germline. Between the trimmed V and J ends, which lost 5 bases and 4 bases, there was a span of 20 bases. CDR3 DNA sequence: TGTGCCAGCAGCCCCCCCGGCGGCAGGGTGGGCTATGGCTACACCTTC. This gives the protein CASSPPGGRVGYGYTF.

The V gene is TRBV21-1, the J gene TRBJ2-5; the D call of TRBD1 is as the table states it, not checked on the DNA. TRBV21-1 is recorded as a pseudogene. The CDR3 is made up of 15 amino acids. DNA for the CDR3: TGTGCCAGCAGCGCCCCGGGTCGGACACAAGAGACCCAGTACTTC. The encoded protein is CASSAPGRTQETQYF.

V is TRBV6-4 and J is TRBJ1-2; tentatively, D is TRBD1 (6 bases). The CDR3 runs 14 residues. Trimming removed 2 bases at V and 5 bases at J, with 12 bases between. The germline V gene has CDR1 MRHNA and CDR2 SNTAGT. CDR3 DNA sequence: TGTGCCAGCAGTGACCGGGGGCGGGTGTATGGCTACACCTTC. Translated: CASSDRGRVYGYTF.

This clonotype was seen more than once but under ten times. This sequence joins TRBV7-9 and TRBJ2-5, with a tentative D call TRBD2 (5 bases). The V gene lost 5 bases and the J gene lost 1 base, with 8 bases spanning the gap. Germline CDR1 reads SEHNR; CDR2 reads FQNEAQ (reference sequence). The CDR3 has 13 amino acids. The chain's CDR3 is CASSADFQETQYF. In nucleotides, the CDR3 is TGTGCCAGCAGCGCGGACTTCCAAGAGACCCAGTACTTC.

The chain joins TRBV7-9 to TRBJ1-1; 10 positions agree with TRBD1. CDR3 length equals 15 residues. Germline values: CDR1 SEHNR, CDR2 FQNEAQ (reference sequence). With V trimmed by 5 bases and J by 3 bases, 6 bases remained unmatched. CDR3 nucleotides: TGTGCCAGCAGCCCTGGACAGGGGGGTCACACTGAAGCTTTCTTT. Its translation is CASSPGQGGHTEAFF.

In regard to this clonotype: The junction and the germline gene differ at one end; a read error may be behind it. CDR3 nucleotide sequence: TGTGCCGGCAGCCGCGACCCCGGGGAGACCCAGTACTTC. It translates to CAGSRDPGETQYF. The chain has TRBV11-2 and TRBJ2-5; D gene ambiguous. This CDR3 spans 13 amino acids. Germline V gene lookup returns CDR1 SGHAT and CDR2 FQNNGV.

There are a few counts of this clonotype. CDR3 protein: CASSLVNPWEQYF. The CDR3 DNA follows: TGTGCCAGCAGCCTCGTGAACCCTTGGGAGCAGTACTTC. The chain carries TRBV14 and TRBJ2-7; the D is unclear. The CDR3 contains 13 residues. Germline V gives CDR1 SGHDN, CDR2 FVKESK. Trimming cost V 4 bases and J 7 bases, with 14 bases left between them.

The gene calls are TRBV4-3 and TRBJ1-6, with 7 bases matching TRBD1. V lost 4 bases, J lost 0 bases, and 3 bases stayed unmatched. The CDR3 length is 16 residues. Germline CDR1 reads LGHNA; CDR2 reads YSLEER. This CDR3 is CASSPTGVSYNSPLHF. The CDR3 DNA is TGCGCCAGCAGCCCAACAGGGGTCTCCTATAATTCACCCCTCCACTTT.

The rearrangement links TRBV7-2 to TRBJ2-7; TRBD1 matches 7 bases. This CDR3 is 15 amino acids long. The germline gives CDR1 SGHTA, CDR2 FQGNSA. The trim removed 1 base at V and 2 bases at J, leaving 5 bases unmatched. The CDR3 is CASSLGQGHPYEQYF. The DNA for the CDR3 is TGTGCCAGCAGCTTAGGACAGGGCCATCCCTACGAGCAGTACTTC.

This clonotype turned up a few times. This chain uses TRBV10-1 with TRBJ2-7, with 8 bases fitting TRBD1. This CDR3 contains 15 residues. Per germline, CDR1 WNHNN and CDR2 SYGVQD (reference sequence). The ends lost 2 bases at V and 2 bases at J; junction bases unmatched: 5. CDR3 loop: CASSELGTGTYEQYF. CDR3 nucleotide sequence: TGCGCCAGCAGTGAGCTGGGGACAGGAACCTACGAGCAGTACTTC.

This clonotype was counted a few times. The CDR3 region is CASSLLVGTNYGYTF. Here the CDR3 DNA reads TGCGCCAGCAGCTTGTTAGTCGGAACTAACTATGGCTACACCTTC. The rearrangement uses TRBV5-1 and TRBJ1-2; no firm D call. Deletions cut 1 base from V and 0 bases from J, with 10 bases between. The CDR3 spans 15 residues. Germline loops: CDR1 SGHRS, CDR2 YFSETQ.

This clonotype has ten or more counts. The rearrangement joins TRBV7-2 to TRBJ2-1; 14 nucleotides align to TRBD2. V shed 5 bases and J 3 bases; nucleotides not matched to a gene: 6. CDR1 and CDR2 (germline): SGHTA, FQGNSA. The CDR3 has 17 amino acids. CDR3 protein: CASSPGLAGVIYNEQFF. Here the CDR3 DNA reads TGTGCCAGCAGCCCGGGACTAGCGGGAGTCATCTACAATGAGCAGTTCTTC.